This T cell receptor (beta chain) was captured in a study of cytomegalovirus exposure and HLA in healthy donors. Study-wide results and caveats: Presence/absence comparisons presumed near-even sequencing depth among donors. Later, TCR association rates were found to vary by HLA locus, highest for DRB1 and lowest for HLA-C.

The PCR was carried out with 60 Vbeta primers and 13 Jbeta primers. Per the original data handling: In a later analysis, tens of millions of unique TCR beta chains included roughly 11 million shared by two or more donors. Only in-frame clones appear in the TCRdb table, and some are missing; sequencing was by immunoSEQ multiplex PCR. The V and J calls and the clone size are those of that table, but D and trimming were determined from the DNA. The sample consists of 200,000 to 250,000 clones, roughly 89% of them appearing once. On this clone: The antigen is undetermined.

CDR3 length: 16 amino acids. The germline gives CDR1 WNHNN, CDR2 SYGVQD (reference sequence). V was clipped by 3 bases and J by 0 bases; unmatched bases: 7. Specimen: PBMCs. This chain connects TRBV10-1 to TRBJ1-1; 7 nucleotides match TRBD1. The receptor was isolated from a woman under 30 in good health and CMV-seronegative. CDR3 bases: TGCGCCAGCAGTGATCAGGGGGAGCCGATGAACACTGAAGCTTTCTTT. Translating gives CASSDQGEPMNTEAFF.